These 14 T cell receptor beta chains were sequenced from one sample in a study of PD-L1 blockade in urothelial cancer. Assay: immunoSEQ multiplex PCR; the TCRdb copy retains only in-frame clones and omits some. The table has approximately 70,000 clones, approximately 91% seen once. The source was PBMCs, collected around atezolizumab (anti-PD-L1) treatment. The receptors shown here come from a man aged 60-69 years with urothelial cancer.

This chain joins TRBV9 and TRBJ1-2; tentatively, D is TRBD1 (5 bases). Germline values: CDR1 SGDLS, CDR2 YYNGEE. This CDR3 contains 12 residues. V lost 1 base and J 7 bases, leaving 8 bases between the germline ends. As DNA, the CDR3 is TGTGCCAGCAGCGTATTAAGGGGTGGCTACACCTTC. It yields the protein CASSVLRGGYTF.

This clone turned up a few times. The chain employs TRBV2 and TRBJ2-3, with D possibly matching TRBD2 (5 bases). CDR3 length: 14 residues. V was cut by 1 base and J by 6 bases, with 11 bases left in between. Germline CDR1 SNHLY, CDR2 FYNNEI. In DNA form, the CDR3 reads TGTGCCAGCAGTGAAGGAGGGATGTGGGATACGCAGTATTTT. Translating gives CASSEGGMWDTQYF.

CDR3 sequence (DNA): TGTGCCAGCAGCTTATTCAGCGTTGGCGGGGCAGTCTATGGCTACACCTTC. Translation gives CASSLFSVGGAVYGYTF. The chain carries TRBV11-2 and TRBJ1-2; tentative D call: TRBD1 (5 bases). Germline assignment: CDR1 SGHAT and CDR2 FQNNGV. Trimming stripped 2 bases from V and 4 bases from J, with 20 bases between. The CDR3 has 17 residues.

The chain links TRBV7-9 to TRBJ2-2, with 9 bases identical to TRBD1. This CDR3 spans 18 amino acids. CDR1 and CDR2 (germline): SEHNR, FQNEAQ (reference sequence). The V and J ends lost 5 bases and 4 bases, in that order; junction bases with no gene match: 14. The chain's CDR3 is CASSPRVAGTGLTGELFF. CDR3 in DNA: TGTGCCAGCAGCCCCAGGGTGGCCGGGACAGGGCTCACCGGGGAGCTGTTTTTT.

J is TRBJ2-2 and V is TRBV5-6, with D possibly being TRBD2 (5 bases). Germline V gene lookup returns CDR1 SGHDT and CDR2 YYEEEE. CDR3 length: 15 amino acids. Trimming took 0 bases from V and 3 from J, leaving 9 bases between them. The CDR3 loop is CASSLGLRDTGELFF. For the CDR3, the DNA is TGTGCCAGCAGCTTGGGGCTGAGGGACACCGGGGAGCTGTTTTTT.

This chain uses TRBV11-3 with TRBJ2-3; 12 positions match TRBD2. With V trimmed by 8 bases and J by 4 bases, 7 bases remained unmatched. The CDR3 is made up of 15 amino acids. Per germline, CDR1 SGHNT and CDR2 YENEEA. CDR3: CASSLAGGIPDTQYF. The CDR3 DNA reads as TGTGCCAGCTCACTAGCGGGAGGAATCCCAGATACGCAGTATTTT. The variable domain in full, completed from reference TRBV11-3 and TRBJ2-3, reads EAGVVQSPRYKIIEKKQPVAFWCNPISGHNTLYWYLQNLGQGPELLIRYENEEAVDDSQLPKDRFSAERLKGVDSTLKIQPAELGDSAVYLCASSLAGGIPDTQYFGPGTRLTVL.

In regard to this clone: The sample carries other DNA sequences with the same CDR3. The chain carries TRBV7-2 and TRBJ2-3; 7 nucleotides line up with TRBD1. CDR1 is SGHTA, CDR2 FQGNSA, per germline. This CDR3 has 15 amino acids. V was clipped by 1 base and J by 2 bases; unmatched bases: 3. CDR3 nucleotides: TGTGCCAGCAGCTTAGGGGGACAGAACACAGATACGCAGTATTTT. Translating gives CASSLGGQNTDTQYF.

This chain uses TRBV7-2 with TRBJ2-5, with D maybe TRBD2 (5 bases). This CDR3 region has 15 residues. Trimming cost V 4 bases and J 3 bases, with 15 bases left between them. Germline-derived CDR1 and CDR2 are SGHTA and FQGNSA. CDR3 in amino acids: CASSSIFDGKETQYF. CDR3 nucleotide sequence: TGTGCCAGCAGCTCAATCTTCGACGGGAAAGAGACCCAGTACTTC.

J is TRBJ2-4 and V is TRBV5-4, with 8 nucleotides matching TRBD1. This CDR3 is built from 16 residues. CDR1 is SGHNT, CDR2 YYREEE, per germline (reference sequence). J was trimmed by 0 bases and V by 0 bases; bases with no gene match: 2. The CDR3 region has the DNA TGTGCCAGCAGCTTGGCAGGGGGCCTAGCCAAAAACATTCAGTACTTC. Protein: CASSLAGGLAKNIQYF.

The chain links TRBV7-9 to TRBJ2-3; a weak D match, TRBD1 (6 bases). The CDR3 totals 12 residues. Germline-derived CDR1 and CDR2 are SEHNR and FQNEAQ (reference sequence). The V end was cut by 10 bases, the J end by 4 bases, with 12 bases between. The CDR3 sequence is CATPGAADTQYF. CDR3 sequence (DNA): TGTGCCACTCCAGGGGCGGCAGATACGCAGTATTTT.

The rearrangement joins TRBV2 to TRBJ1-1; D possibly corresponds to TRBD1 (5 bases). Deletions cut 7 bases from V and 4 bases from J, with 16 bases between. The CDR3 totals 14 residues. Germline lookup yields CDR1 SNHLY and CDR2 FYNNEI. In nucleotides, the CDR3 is TGTGCCAGCATGGACGACAGAATCACCACTGAAGCTTTCTTT. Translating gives CASMDDRITTEAFF.

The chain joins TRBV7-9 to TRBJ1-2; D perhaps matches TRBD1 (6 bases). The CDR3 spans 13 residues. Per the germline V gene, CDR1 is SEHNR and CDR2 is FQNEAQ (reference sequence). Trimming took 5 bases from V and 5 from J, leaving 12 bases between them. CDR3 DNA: TGTGCCAGCAGCCTGACAGGACGGTATGGCTACACCTTC. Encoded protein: CASSLTGRYGYTF.

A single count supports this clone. In nucleotides, the CDR3 is TGTGCCATCAGGAGCGGGGGGGGCAATGAGCAGTTCTTC. Protein: CAIRSGGGNEQFF. This rearrangement joins TRBV10-3 to TRBJ2-1; 10 nucleotides agree with TRBD2. Germline V gene data show CDR1 as ENHRY and CDR2 as SYGVKD. The CDR3 is made up of 13 amino acids. Trimming cost V 6 bases and J 6 bases; bases outside gene matches: 2.

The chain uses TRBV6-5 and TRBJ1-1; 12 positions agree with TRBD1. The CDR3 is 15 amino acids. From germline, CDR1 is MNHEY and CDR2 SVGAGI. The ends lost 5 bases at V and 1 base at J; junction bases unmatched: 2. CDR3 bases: TGTGCCAGCAGTCGGGACAGGGGGCAGAACACTGAAGCTTTCTTT. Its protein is CASSRDRGQNTEAFF.